This TCR beta chain was identified in a study of spatial heterogeneity in lung cancer (dated by TCRdb to about 2019). Regarding the research as a whole: Beta-chain transcripts were consistently detected in greater numbers than alpha-chain transcripts, which likely reflected higher beta-chain transcript abundance. In the raw uncorrected reads, each unique combination of TCR and UMI appeared more than ten times on average. The study quantitatively compared TCR alpha and beta repertoires across multiple tumor regions, matched nontumor lung and blood in non-small cell lung cancer. Nonsynonymous mutation counts, determined by whole-exome sequencing of tumor tissue, were related to TCR repertoire features. At surgery, 200 or so tumor regions, some 61 matched nontumor lung samples and some 54 PBMC samples were TCR-sequenced for both alpha and beta chains.

What the time point label conveys for this sample: sample taken at primary tumor resection. For TCR sequencing, whole RNA was extracted from tumor and nontumor lung tissue, or from cryopreserved PBMC samples, and no cell sorting was done. The donors were 65 to 85 patients from the lung TRACERx cohort who had early-stage, untreated non-small cell lung cancer. A patient was chosen for TCR sequencing only when enough RNA was available from at least two tumor regions. The study at large found these results: Ubiquitous expanded tumor TCRs showed up in blood more often at tumor resection than at routine follow-up. Additional single-cell paired TCR alpha and beta sequencing was considered necessary to confirm, at a functional level, the hypothesis that regional TCRs recognize regional mutations.

The CDR1 and CDR2 encoded by the germline V gene are SGHAT and FQNNGV. V was cut back by 2 bases and J by 4 bases, leaving a gap of 17 bases between them. The CDR3 goes from the cysteine to the phenylalanine over 16 residues. Solely the CDR3 DNA is kept, with 48 bases framed from the first base. This clonotype was detected many times. The clone's antigen remains unknown. There are no base qualities to consult, and no much larger clone falls within one base. Library preparation was by 5' RACE. TCRdb records NextSeq 500 as the sequencer. In the TCR library protocol, a unique molecular identifier was attached to each TCR cDNA molecule so that PCR and sequencing errors could be corrected. In the source study's methods: TCR identification, UMI-based error correction and CDR3 extraction were performed with Decombinator tools. Expanded TCRs were defined as those above a frequency of 2 per 1,000, corresponding to the top 1% of the tumor frequency distribution. Renyi diversity was calculated using the R vegan package after each repertoire was subsampled 100 times to 5,000 TCRs. To build CDR3 similarity networks, amino acid triplet string-kernel similarity was used, and CDR3s were connected when their pairwise similarity was above 0.82. TCRdb reran the public reads through fastp at Q25 and MiXCR, keeping productive beta chains. Rows are combined by CDR3 protein, so each entry shows the most common genes and DNA. TCRdb, not the original authors, processed these V and J calls. This sample has 50,000 to 55,000 distinct CDR3 sequences in its table, and less than 9% of those were observed once. The ten top clones hold about 3.1% of the sample.

The sequencing used PBMCs, collected at surgery. This receptor chain uses TRBV11-2 and TRBJ2-5; TRBD2 could be the D gene, as 6 bases match. This sequence originates from a female donor with early-stage non-small cell lung cancer. CDR3 protein: CASSLNIIGGGETQYF. Read as DNA, the sequence is TGTGCCAGCAGCTTAAATATTATCGGGGGAGGAGAGACCCAGTACTTC.